A single sample gave rise to the 20 T cell receptor beta chains below, sequenced in a study of regulatory T cells in long-lasting Graves disease. Through Arm-PCR of CDR3 regions and iRepertoire HTBI primers, TCR beta libraries were built. A single record per CDR3 protein comes from TCRdb applying MiXCR to the multiplex PCR reads. The data contain roughly 470,000 distinct CDR3 sequences, less than 25% of them singletons. Described time point: persistent/refractory GD, antithyroid drugs over 5 years with positive TRAb. RNA isolated from PBMCs was used to make the TCR library. This specimen consisted of peripheral blood mononuclear cells (PBMCs), obtained when the disease was refractory, from a patient treated with antithyroid drugs. The receptors come from a female donor with Graves disease.

The genes are TRBV7-9 and TRBJ2-7; 9 bases fit TRBD2. CDR3 length: 19 amino acids. The germline gives CDR1 SEHNR, CDR2 FQNEAQ (reference sequence). Trimming cost V 4 bases and J 3 bases; bases outside gene matches: 19. The CDR3 protein is CASSSRPGSASGNSYEQYF. The DNA for the CDR3 is TGTGCCAGCAGCTCCCGACCAGGGTCGGCTAGCGGGAATAGCTACGAGCAGTACTTC.

V gene TRBV7-9 combines with J gene TRBJ2-7; D may be TRBD2 (6 bases). CDR3 length: 14 residues. Germline loops: CDR1 SEHNR, CDR2 FQNEAQ (reference sequence). The ends were cut back, 5 bases at V and 6 bases at J, with 17 bases in the middle. The CDR3, as DNA: TGTGCCAGCAGCCTAGGGAGGACGGTCACCGAGCAGTACTTC. Its protein product is CASSLGRTVTEQYF.

This clonotype was counted ten times or more. The chain joins TRBV28 to TRBJ2-7; D perhaps matches TRBD1 (6 bases). This CDR3 spans 14 amino acids. The ends were cut back, 5 bases at V and 3 bases at J, with 14 bases in the middle. The germline V gene has CDR1 MDHEN and CDR2 SYDVKM. In DNA form, the CDR3 reads TGTGCCAGCAGTGTGACAGGATCGGACTACGAGCAGTACTTC. This codes for CASSVTGSDYEQYF.

The V gene is TRBV20-1, the J gene TRBJ1-1, with 8 bases aligning to TRBD1. The CDR3 has 14 residues. V dropped 4 bases and J dropped 5; count of bases not matched to a gene: 9. Germline CDR1 and CDR2: DFQATT and SNEGSKA (reference sequence). The CDR3 loop is CSATWTGFGTEAFF. The CDR3 DNA is TGCAGTGCTACCTGGACAGGGTTTGGGACTGAAGCTTTCTTT.

This clonotype was recorded at least ten times. The V and J genes are TRBV28 and TRBJ1-3; weak D call: TRBD1 (5 bases). Trimming took 5 bases from V and 16 from J, leaving 15 bases between them. CDR1 and CDR2 from the germline V gene are MDHEN and SYDVKM. This CDR3 comprises 11 residues. DNA of the CDR3: TGTGCCAGCAGTAGAATCGGGACGGTCTATTTT. Translated: CASSRIGTVYF.

V is TRBV20-1 and J is TRBJ2-5, with 8 nucleotides matching TRBD1. CDR1 DFQATT and CDR2 SNEGSKA come from the germline V gene (reference sequence). The ends lost 0 bases at V and 3 bases at J; junction bases unmatched: 9. There are 16 residues in the CDR3. The CDR3 loop is CSARDLGQGSEETQYF. The CDR3 coding sequence is TGCAGTGCTAGAGACCTCGGACAGGGTTCCGAAGAGACCCAGTACTTC.

The chain links TRBV6-2 or TRBV6-3 to TRBJ2-7; D unresolved. CDR1 MNHEY and CDR2 SVGEGT come from the germline V gene. This CDR3 has 16 amino acids. Trimming removed 4 bases at V and 0 bases at J, with 16 bases between. CDR3 sequence (DNA): TGTGCCAGCAGTTCCTCCCTTTTCGAGGTCTCCTACGAGCAGTACTTC. This sequence encodes CASSSSLFEVSYEQYF.

This clonotype came up many times. The chain has TRBV12-3 or TRBV12-4 and TRBJ2-5; perhaps D is TRBD1 or TRBD2 (5 bases each). The CDR3 contains 18 residues. Trimming removed 2 bases from V and 7 bases from J, with 26 bases in between. The CDR3 DNA reads TGTGCCAGCAGTTTAAGGGGCCTAGGGGAGCGGAGGAGAGGGACCCAGTACTTC. Encoded protein: CASSLRGLGERRRGTQYF.

A few counts support this clonotype. The gene calls are TRBV5-4 and TRBJ2-2; 8 bases are a match to TRBD1. CDR3 size: 14 residues. J was trimmed by 3 bases and V by 4 bases; bases with no gene match: 2. The germline V gene has CDR1 SGHNT and CDR2 YYREEE (reference sequence). The CDR3 is CASSRGQDTGELFF. The CDR3 coding sequence is TGTGCCAGCAGCAGGGGACAGGACACCGGGGAGCTGTTTTTT.

This clonotype was seen only a few times. The chain recombines TRBV11-2 with TRBJ2-7; a possible D gene is TRBD2 (6 bases). The germline V gene has CDR1 SGHAT and CDR2 FQNNGV. The CDR3 covers 13 residues. Trimming pared 8 bases from V and 4 bases from J, leaving 15 bases between. CDR3 DNA sequence: TGTGCCAGCGGTGAGAACGGGGGTTACGAGCAGTACTTC. Translating it yields CASGENGGYEQYF.

This clonotype was recorded many times. The V call is TRBV28, the J call TRBJ1-2; 9 nucleotides line up with TRBD1. The V gene end was trimmed by 7 bases and the J gene end by 4 bases; junction bases not matched to a gene: 4. In germline, CDR1 is MDHEN, CDR2 SYDVKM. This CDR3 is 13 amino acids long. CDR3 sequence: CASTLTGGYGYTF. The CDR3 nucleotides are TGTGCCAGCACCCTGACAGGGGGCTATGGCTACACCTTC.

This clonotype was found many times. J is TRBJ2-5 and V is TRBV28, with D uncertain. Deletions cut 6 bases from V and 5 bases from J, with 10 bases between. Germline V lookup: CDR1 MDHEN, CDR2 SYDVKM. This CDR3 contains 12 residues. CDR3 sequence reads: CASSSPRETQYF. In nucleotides, the CDR3 is TGTGCCAGCAGCTCACCCCGCGAGACCCAGTACTTC. Based on the CDR3 plus reference TRBV28 and TRBJ2-5, the full variable domain is DVKVTQSSRYLVKRTGEKVFLECVQDMDHENMFWYRQDPGLGLRLIYFSYDVKMKEKGDIPEGYSVSREKKERFSLILESASTNQTSMYLCASSSPRETQYFGPGTRLLVL.

This clonotype was observed many times. The chain recombines TRBV9 with TRBJ1-2, with 7 nucleotides matching TRBD1. Unmatched junction bases numbered 6, after V lost 0 bases and J lost 4 bases. Germline V gene sequence: CDR1 SGDLS, CDR2 YYNGEE. The CDR3 is 15 residues long. The CDR3 sequence: CASSVDVGTVYGYTF. The CDR3 DNA reads as TGTGCCAGCAGCGTAGACGTTGGGACAGTCTATGGCTACACCTTC.

This clonotype has ten or more counts. The gene calls are TRBV28 and TRBJ1-2; 10 bases agree with TRBD1. From germline, CDR1 is MDHEN and CDR2 SYDVKM. V lost 5 bases and J lost 4; bases outside the gene matches: 4. The CDR3 is 14 amino acids. The CDR3 bases are TGTGCCAGCAGTAAGGACAGGGGGATCTATGGCTACACCTTC. Protein product: CASSKDRGIYGYTF.

This chain links TRBV25-1 with TRBJ2-7, with 7 bases lining up with TRBD1. The CDR3 is 19 amino acids. Germline V gene lookup returns CDR1 MGHDK and CDR2 SYGVNS. The ends lost 8 bases at V and 3 bases at J; junction bases unmatched: 25. CDR3 coding DNA: TGTGCCAGCCCGATGCCGGGACAGTACCTATGGGCAACGTGCTACGAGCAGTACTTC. Residues: CASPMPGQYLWATCYEQYF.

This clonotype appeared a few times. The chain couples TRBV7-9 to TRBJ1-2, with 7 bases matching TRBD1. J was trimmed by 7 bases and V by 4 bases; bases with no gene match: 15. This CDR3 is built from 16 residues. Germline values: CDR1 SEHNR, CDR2 FQNEAQ (reference sequence). The DNA for the CDR3 is TGTGCCAGCAGCTCCCTCACGGACAGGTCTAAACTTGGCTACACCTTC. This gives the protein CASSSLTDRSKLGYTF.

This clonotype occurred a few times. The rearrangement joins TRBV7-2 to TRBJ2-7; D ambiguous. Germline loops: CDR1 SGHTA, CDR2 FQGNSA. CDR3 length equals 13 residues. The V end was cut by 3 bases, the J end by 3 bases, with 9 bases between. CDR3 nucleotides: TGTGCCAGCAGCTTCTCCCCATACTACGAGCAGTACTTC. It yields the protein CASSFSPYYEQYF.

This clonotype was observed many times. V gene TRBV27 combines with J gene TRBJ1-1, with 9 positions matching TRBD1. The CDR3 extends over 15 amino acids. Germline CDR1 MNHEY, CDR2 SMNVEV (reference sequence). Losses at the gene ends were 4 bases for V and 0 bases for J; bases not matched to a gene: 3. The CDR3 nucleotides read TGTGCCAGCAGTTCGGGACAGGGACTGAACACTGAAGCTTTCTTT. It specifies CASSSGQGLNTEAFF.

The rearrangement uses TRBV29-1 and TRBJ2-7; 10 bases match TRBD1. Germline CDR1 and CDR2: SQVTM and ANQGSEA. V lost 4 bases to trimming and J lost 6 bases; unmatched junction nucleotides: 6. The CDR3 totals 13 residues. In nucleotides, the CDR3 is TGCAGCGTTGCTGGTGACAGGGGGCTCGAGCAGTACTTC. Amino acid sequence: CSVAGDRGLEQYF.

A few counts support this clonotype. The rearrangement uses TRBV20-1 and TRBJ1-2; D gene ambiguous. V was trimmed by 3 bases and J by 7 bases, leaving 15 bases between them. Per the germline V gene, CDR1 is DFQATT and CDR2 is SNEGSKA (reference sequence). This CDR3 is 13 amino acids long. CDR3 DNA sequence: TGCAGTGCTAGCTTTTCGGCAGGTGGTGGCTACACCTTC. It translates to CSASFSAGGGYTF.